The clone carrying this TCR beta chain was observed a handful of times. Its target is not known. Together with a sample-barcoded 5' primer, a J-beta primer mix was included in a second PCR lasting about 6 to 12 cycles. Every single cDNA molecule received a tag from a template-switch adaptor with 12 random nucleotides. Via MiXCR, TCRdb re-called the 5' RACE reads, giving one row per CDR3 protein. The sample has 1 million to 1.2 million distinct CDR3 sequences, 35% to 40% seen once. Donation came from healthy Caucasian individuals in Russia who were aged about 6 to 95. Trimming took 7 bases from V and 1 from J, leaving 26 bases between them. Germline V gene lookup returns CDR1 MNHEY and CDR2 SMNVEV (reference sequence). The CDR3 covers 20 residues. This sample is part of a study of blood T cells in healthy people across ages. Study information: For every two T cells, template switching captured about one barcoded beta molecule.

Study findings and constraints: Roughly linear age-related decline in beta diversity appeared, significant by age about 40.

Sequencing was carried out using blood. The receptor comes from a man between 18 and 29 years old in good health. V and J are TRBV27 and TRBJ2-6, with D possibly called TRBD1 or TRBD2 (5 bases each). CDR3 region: CASKGDAERATISGANVLTF. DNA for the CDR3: TGTGCCAGCAAAGGGGACGCAGAACGAGCGACCATATCTGGGGCCAACGTCCTGACTTTC.